This TCR beta chain came from a study of identical twins. Findings and limits, study-wide: Without tracking the same donors, conclusions rested on cross-sectional statistical analysis. Shared out-of-frame alpha sequences (those common to twins) showed excess low generation probability.

On this clonotype itself: Its antigen is currently unknown.

The authors used template switching to add a universal primer site and gave cDNA unique molecular identifiers. TCRdb used MiXCR to reprocess the 5' RACE reads, holding one entry per CDR3 protein. The table includes nearly 900,000 distinct CDR3 sequences, 9% to 15% detected once. CDR1 MDHEN and CDR2 SYDVKM come from the germline V gene. Trimming cost V 2 bases and J 4 bases, with 8 bases left between them. There are 13 residues in the CDR3. These data also featured in a second study, about yellow fever vaccine responses in identical twins.

The source is a woman aged 18-29 years in good health. The chain links TRBV28 to TRBJ1-2; D is unresolved. Sequences were obtained from PBMCs. CDR3 in DNA: TGTGCCAGCAGTTTACCAGGATCCTATGGCTACACCTTC. It yields the protein CASSLPGSYGYTF.